Listed below are T cell receptor beta chains from one sample, sequenced in a study of blood T cells in healthy people across ages. TCRdb called the 5' RACE reads again in MiXCR, with one record for every CDR3 protein. The sample shows around 2 million distinct CDR3 sequences, about 39% of them seen only once. Sequenced: blood. These receptors were obtained from a human donor in good health. Each CDR3 is given with its conserved first and last residue. The D gene is left open where the match is weak. Clone sizes are given selectively: once, few, many, or a class where the clone is expanded.

>TRBJ1-1|-|14|TRBV20-1|-
CSAFHGTKNTEAFF
TGCAGTGCTTTCCACGGGACAAAGAACACTGAAGCTTTCTTT
>TRBJ2-7|-|14|TRBV6-2/TRBV6-3|-
CASSYLGRTYEQYF
TGTGCCAGCAGTTATCTGGGACGGACCTACGAGCAGTACTTC
>TRBJ2-7|many|14|TRBV3-1|TRBD2
CASSGLAGAYEQYF
TGTGCCAGCAGTGGACTAGCGGGGGCCTACGAGCAGTACTTC
>TRBJ2-1|-|16|TRBV5-1|TRBD2
CASSSGEGPYYNEQFF
TGCGCCAGCAGCTCGGGGGAGGGCCCTTACTACAATGAGCAGTTCTTC
>TRBJ2-3|-|14|TRBV24-1|-
CATSEWGSTDTQYF
TGTGCCACCAGTGAATGGGGGAGCACGGATACGCAGTATTTT
>TRBJ2-1|-|14|TRBV9|-
CASSQGTFNNEQFF
TGTGCCAGCAGCCAAGGGACTTTTAACAATGAGCAGTTCTTC
>TRBJ2-5|many|17|TRBV5-5|TRBD2
CASGRLAGAGYQETQYF
TGTGCCAGCGGGCGTCTAGCGGGGGCCGGGTACCAAGAGACCCAGTACTTC
>TRBJ2-7|-|14|TRBV7-2|TRBD1
CASSRDRATYEQYF
TGTGCCAGCAGCCGGGACAGGGCAACCTACGAGCAGTACTTC
>TRBJ1-2|-|18|TRBV6-9|TRBD1
CASSSRFRGDRHNYGYTF
TGTGCCAGCAGTTCTCGATTTAGGGGGGACAGACATAACTATGGCTACACCTTC
>TRBJ1-2|few|14|TRBV2|TRBD1
CASSQQQGIGGYTF
TGTGCCAGCAGCCAACAACAGGGGATCGGTGGCTACACCTTC
>TRBJ2-7|-|14|TRBV2|-
CASRGVSGGNEQYF
TGTGCCAGCAGGGGGGTTTCGGGGGGCAACGAGCAGTACTTC
>TRBJ2-2|few|18|TRBV10-3|TRBD1
CAISGYSGQGIVTGELFF
TGTGCCATCAGTGGATACAGCGGACAGGGGATCGTCACCGGGGAGCTGTTTTTT
>TRBJ1-1|-|13|TRBV19|-
CASSIRGAREAFF
TGTGCCAGTAGTATTAGGGGGGCCCGTGAAGCTTTCTTT
>TRBJ2-7|-|16|TRBV5-1|-
CASSLGPDSTSYEQYF
TGCGCCAGCAGCTTGGGGCCCGATTCGACCTCTTACGAGCAGTACTTC
>TRBJ2-7|-|15|TRBV24-1|TRBD1
CATSDWGQGAGEQYF
TGTGCCACCAGTGACTGGGGACAGGGGGCAGGCGAGCAGTACTTC
>TRBJ1-2|-|18|TRBV7-2|-
CASSLVSAGTGLTGGYTF
TGTGCCAGCAGCTTAGTTTCGGCAGGGACCGGCCTCACGGGTGGCTACACCTTC
>TRBJ2-1|many|16|TRBV5-1|-
CASSLGAASSYNEQFF
TGCGCCAGCAGCTTGGGGGCAGCAAGCTCCTACAATGAGCAGTTCTTC
>TRBJ2-7|few|17|TRBV4-3|-
CASSQDLDRDLGGEQYF
TGCGCCAGCAGCCAAGATTTGGACCGGGACTTGGGCGGCGAGCAGTACTTC
>TRBJ2-3|few|16|TRBV20-1|-
CSASSPRWGSTDTQYF
TGCAGTGCCAGTTCTCCTCGATGGGGCAGCACAGATACGCAGTATTTT
>TRBJ2-3|-|21|TRBV4-3|-
CASSQDYIGGSRPPITDTQYF
TGCGCCAGCAGCCAAGATTATATAGGCGGCAGCCGACCACCAATCACAGATACGCAGTATTTT
>TRBJ2-7|-|13|TRBV7-3|-
CASSPGSGLEQYF
TGTGCCAGCAGCCCAGGATCAGGTCTCGAGCAGTACTTC
>TRBJ2-5|-|17|TRBV5-1|TRBD2
CASSLVASGGVQETQYF
TGTGCCAGCAGCTTGGTGGCAAGCGGGGGAGTTCAAGAGACCCAGTACTTC
>TRBJ2-1|-|14|TRBV20-1|TRBD2
CSGRSSGYYNEQFF
TGCAGCGGGCGGAGTAGCGGGTACTACAATGAGCAGTTCTTC
>TRBJ2-3|few|14|TRBV7-3|TRBD2
CARYSGAASDTQYF
TGTGCCAGATACAGCGGGGCCGCTTCAGATACGCAGTATTTT
>TRBJ1-5|few|14|TRBV27|TRBD1
CASRHGTDNQPQHF
TGTGCCAGCAGACACGGGACAGATAATCAGCCCCAGCATTTT
>TRBJ2-7|-|12|TRBV7-9|-
CACSPQGYEQYF
TGTGCCTGCAGCCCACAGGGTTACGAGCAGTACTTC
>TRBJ1-6|few|14|TRBV6-6|TRBD1
CASDRDRNNLPLHF
TGTGCCAGCGACCGGGACAGGAATAATTTACCCCTCCACTTT
>TRBJ2-5|few|14|TRBV28|-
CASSKTEKGETQYF
TGTGCCAGCAGCAAGACAGAGAAGGGGGAGACCCAGTACTTC
>TRBJ2-3|few|11|TRBV20-1|-
CSAVGTDTQYF
TGCAGTGCTGTGGGCACAGATACGCAGTATTTT
>TRBJ1-1|few|16|TRBV4-3|TRBD1
CASSQDSQGAVTEAFF
TGCGCCAGCAGCCAAGATTCGCAGGGGGCGGTAACTGAAGCTTTCTTT
>TRBJ2-7|-|16|TRBV20-1|TRBD2
CSARDLGRGTSVEQYF
TGCAGTGCTAGAGATTTGGGGCGGGGGACTAGCGTCGAGCAGTACTTC
>TRBJ2-3|-|15|TRBV6-2/TRBV6-3|-
CASSDGTPSTDTQYF
TGTGCCAGCAGTGACGGGACTCCCAGCACAGATACGCAGTATTTT
>TRBJ1-6|-|16|TRBV27|-
CASSPLDLFYNSPLHF
TGTGCCAGCAGTCCCCTGGACCTTTTCTATAATTCACCCCTCCACTTT
>TRBJ2-5|few|11|TRBV6-6|-
CASSSDETQYF
TGTGCCAGCAGTTCCGATGAGACCCAGTACTTC
>TRBJ1-1|few|15|TRBV4-1|-
CASSLTFLRNTEAFF
TGCGCCAGCAGCCTTACATTTCTGCGGAACACTGAAGCTTTCTTT
>TRBJ1-4|few|15|TRBV12-3/TRBV12-4|TRBD1
CASSFRQGGAEKLFF
TGTGCCAGCAGTTTCCGACAGGGGGGAGCTGAAAAACTGTTTTTT
>TRBJ2-7|-|13|TRBV7-2|-
CASSFSLRYEQYF
TGTGCCAGCAGCTTTAGTTTACGCTACGAGCAGTACTTC
>TRBJ2-1|many|11|TRBV20-1|-
CSARRGNEQFF
TGCAGTGCTAGGAGAGGCAATGAGCAGTTCTTC
>TRBJ2-1|-|13|TRBV20-1|-
CSASRSPANEQFF
TGCAGTGCTAGTAGATCTCCCGCGAATGAGCAGTTCTTC
>TRBJ2-5|-|15|TRBV9|TRBD2
CVSSGGLAVKETQYF
TGTGTCAGCAGCGGCGGACTAGCGGTAAAAGAGACCCAGTACTTC
>TRBJ2-3|-|20|TRBV4-3|TRBD2
CASSPELLAGGLTSTDTQYF
TGCGCCAGCAGCCCCGAACTCCTAGCGGGGGGGCTAACTAGCACAGATACGCAGTATTTT
>TRBJ2-5|-|15|TRBV7-2|TRBD2
CASSRTSARQETQYF
TGTGCCAGCTCTCGGACTAGCGCAAGACAAGAGACCCAGTACTTC
>TRBJ2-6|few|20|TRBV4-2|-
CASSQDGVGGSGSGANVLTF
TGTGCCAGCAGCCAAGATGGGGTTGGGGGGAGTGGCTCTGGGGCCAACGTCCTGACTTTC
>TRBJ2-7|-|14|TRBV13|TRBD1
CASSFQGAQYEQYF
TGTGCCAGCAGCTTTCAGGGGGCGCAGTACGAGCAGTACTTC
>TRBJ2-3|-|12|TRBV12-3/TRBV12-4|-
CASSVTGNTQYF
TGTGCCAGCAGTGTTACAGGGAATACGCAGTATTTT
>TRBJ1-5|-|15|TRBV4-1|-
CASSQGAITYQPQHF
TGCGCCAGCAGCCAGGGGGCCATTACTTATCAGCCCCAGCATTTT
>TRBJ1-4|-|16|TRBV7-8|-
CASSSLGWVESEKLFF
TGTGCCAGCAGCTCTCTGGGATGGGTGGAGAGTGAAAAACTGTTTTTT
>TRBJ1-4|few|14|TRBV7-2|-
CASSFGGFNGKLFF
TGTGCCAGCAGCTTCGGGGGGTTTAATGGAAAACTGTTTTTT
>TRBJ1-5|-|14|TRBV6-6|TRBD1
CASSYGTVEWPQHF
TGTGCCAGCAGTTACGGGACAGTAGAATGGCCCCAGCATTTT
>TRBJ2-1|-|14|TRBV10-3|TRBD1
CAFSGQDVDNEQFF
TGTGCCTTCAGTGGACAGGATGTGGACAATGAGCAGTTCTTC